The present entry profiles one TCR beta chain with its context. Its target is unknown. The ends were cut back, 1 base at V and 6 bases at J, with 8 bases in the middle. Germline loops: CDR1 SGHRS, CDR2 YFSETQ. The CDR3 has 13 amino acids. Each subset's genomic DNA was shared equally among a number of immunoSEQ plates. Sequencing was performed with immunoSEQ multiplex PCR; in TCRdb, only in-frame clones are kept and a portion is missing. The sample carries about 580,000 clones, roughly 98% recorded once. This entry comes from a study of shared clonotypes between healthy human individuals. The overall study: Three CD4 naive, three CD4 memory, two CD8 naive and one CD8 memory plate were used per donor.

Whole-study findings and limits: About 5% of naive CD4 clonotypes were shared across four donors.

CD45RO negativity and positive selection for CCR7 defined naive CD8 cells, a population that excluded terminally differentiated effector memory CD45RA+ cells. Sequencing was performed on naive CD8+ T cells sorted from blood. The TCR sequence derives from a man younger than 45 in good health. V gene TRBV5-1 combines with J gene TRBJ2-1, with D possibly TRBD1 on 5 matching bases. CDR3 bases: TGCGCCAGCAGCTTGAGACAGCCCAATGAGCAGTTCTTC. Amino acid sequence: CASSLRQPNEQFF.